This record covers a single T cell receptor (beta chain). The assay was immunoSEQ multiplex PCR, and TCRdb's table has in-frame clones only and misses some. Of fewer than 250,000 clones in the sample, 84% are singletons; the top ten hold 6.8%. Donors in Cohort 3 counted as recovered after two negative PCRs, clearance, or symptom resolution. This specimen comes from a study of blood T cell repertoires in COVID-19. In the study overall: Both acute and convalescent COVID-19 samples were obtained from the United States, Italy and Spain. Sources were T cells, B-cell-depleted T cells, or PBMCs; the material itself was cDNA or gDNA.

The V segment lost 4 bases and the J segment 8 bases; nucleotides outside the gene matches: 16. The CDR3 is 16 residues long. Germline V CDR1 and CDR2: SGHAT, FQNNGV. V is TRBV11-2 and J is TRBJ1-2, with TRBD1 matching over 7 bases. The specimen was PBMCs or T cells enriched from blood (not recorded which). The sequence was collected from a woman aged 40 to 50 who had recovered from COVID-19. Here the CDR3 reads CASSSRQGLGLEGYTF. The CDR3 coding sequence is TGTGCCAGCAGCTCCCGACAGGGACTAGGACTAGAGGGCTACACCTTC.